The following is a TCR beta chain sequence with its context. Its cognate antigen is unknown. CDR1 is SGHTA and CDR2 is FQGTGA in the germline V gene. This CDR3 has 15 amino acids. Trimming cost V 11 bases and J 4 bases, with 20 bases left between them. The sample comes from a study of T cells in Graves' hyperthyroidism and ophthalmopathy. General study results and limits: A median about 6.2 months before onset, the model predicted ophthalmopathy.

Amplification targeted TCR beta CDR3 regions from RNA transcripts. The study used the HTBI primer set for a first-round RT-PCR of the TCR CDR3. A single record per CDR3 protein comes from TCRdb applying MiXCR to the multiplex PCR reads. The table records 500,000 to 600,000 distinct CDR3 sequences, roughly 50% of them present only once. This chain links TRBV7-3 with TRBJ2-2; D possibly uses TRBD1 or TRBD2 (6 bases each). The sequenced sample was peripheral blood or thyroid tissue (not recorded which). The receptor's source is a woman under 30 with Graves' hyperthyroidism. CDR3 DNA: TGTGCCTGGAGTGTACGGGGGCGCATCACCGGGGAGCTGTTTTTT. Encoded protein: CAWSVRGRITGELFF.